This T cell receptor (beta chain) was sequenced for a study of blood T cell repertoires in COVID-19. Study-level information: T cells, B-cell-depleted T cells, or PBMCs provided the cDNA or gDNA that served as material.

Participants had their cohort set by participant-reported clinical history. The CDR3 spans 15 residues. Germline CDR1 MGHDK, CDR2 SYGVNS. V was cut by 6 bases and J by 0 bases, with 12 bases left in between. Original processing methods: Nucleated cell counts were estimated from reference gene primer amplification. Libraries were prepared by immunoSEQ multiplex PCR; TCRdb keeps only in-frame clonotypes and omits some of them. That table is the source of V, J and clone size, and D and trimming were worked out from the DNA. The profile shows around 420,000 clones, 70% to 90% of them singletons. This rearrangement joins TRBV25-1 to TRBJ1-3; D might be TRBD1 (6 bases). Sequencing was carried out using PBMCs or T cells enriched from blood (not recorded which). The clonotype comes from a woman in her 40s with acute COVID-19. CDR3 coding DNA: TGTGCCAGCAGCCCGGGACACTACTCTGGAAACACCATATATTTT. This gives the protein CASSPGHYSGNTIYF.